This paragraph covers one T cell receptor (beta chain) sequence. No antigen is known for it. The source of the sample is a study of cytomegalovirus exposure and HLA in healthy donors. Trimming shortened V by 7 bases and J by 6 bases, and 13 bases separated the two germline ends. The CDR3 consists of 14 residues. Germline CDR1 and CDR2: MNHEY and SMNVEV (reference sequence). Primers for the PCR totalled 60 Vbeta and 13 Jbeta. Repertoires were generated with immunoSEQ multiplex PCR, while TCRdb's copy carries only in-frame clones and drops some. The repertoire table contains about 67,000 clones. Notes on the study in general: Among donors in an Asian-associated ancestry cluster, a later analysis reportedly found fewer N-insertions than the approximately 700-donor mean.

The clonotype comes from a woman in her 30s in good health and CMV-seronegative. The chain employs TRBV27 and TRBJ1-6; D is perhaps TRBD1 (6 bases). The sequencing sample was made of PBMCs. This CDR3 reads CASNERQVNSPLHF. The CDR3 DNA reads TGTGCCAGCAACGAACGACAGGTTAATTCACCCCTCCACTTT.